This T cell receptor beta chain originates from a study of T cells in Graves' hyperthyroidism and ophthalmopathy. Overall study context: Blood from the periphery was taken at initial diagnosis, before any treatment. Study-wide results and caveats: A model built on 13 V-J features separated ophthalmopathy from stable hyperthyroidism.

The table lists this clonotype with many counts. Its antigen is as yet unknown. Amplification targeted TCR beta CDR3 regions from RNA transcripts. HTBI primers were used for first-round RT-PCR of the TCR CDR3. TCRdb re-derived calls from the multiplex PCR reads in MiXCR, one entry per CDR3 protein. The sample lists more than 350,000 distinct CDR3 sequences; about 16% were seen once. Hyperthyroidism of Graves' type that showed no ophthalmopathy progression within 18 months was stable. Clinicians diagnosed patients from clinical symptoms, serum thyroxine and TRAb, thyroid ultrasound and orbital computed tomography. The CDR3 consists of 16 residues. Germline assignment: CDR1 MNHEY and CDR2 SMNVEV (reference sequence). The junction had 8 bases not matched to a gene; V was cut back by 5 bases and J by 4 bases.

Input material: blood. The J gene is TRBJ2-7, the V gene TRBV27; TRBD2 matches 13 bases. The sequence came from a woman aged 30 to 39 with Graves' hyperthyroidism. The CDR3 sequence is CASSGWTSGRLYEQYF. The CDR3 DNA is TGTGCCAGCAGTGGTTGGACTAGCGGGAGACTTTACGAGCAGTACTTC.